Listed here are 24 T cell receptor delta chains from one sample, sequenced in a study of gamma-delta chains in newborns, infants, children. TCRdb re-identified clones in the reads via CATT. This sample carries about 4,900 delta-chain clones, roughly 3.5% of them seen once, and the ten largest clones take 7.8%. The sample taken for sequencing was blood. These receptors were taken from a child who was a newborn, infant or young child, either healthy, febrile or measles-vaccinated (not recorded which).

Concerning this clone itself: The TCRdb protein, from a much larger clone, departs from this DNA's translation at residue 6, likely by read error; the protein shown derives from the DNA. The genes are TRDV1 and TRDJ1, with D possibly being TRDD3 (5 bases). V lost 1 base, J lost 1 base, and 25 bases lay in between. The CDR3 is 20 residues long. CDR1 is TSWWSYY and CDR2 is QGS in the germline V gene. In DNA, the CDR3 is TGTGCTCTTGGGGAACCTGCCCCCAAAGCGGGGGGTACCCTCACCGATAAACTCATCTTT. This translates into CALGEPAPKAGGTLTDKLIF.

This clone was seen only a few times. The amino acid sequence in TCRdb belongs to a much larger clone and departs from this DNA's translation at residue 13, likely a sequencing read error; the sequence shown is translated from the DNA. The gene calls are TRDV2 and TRDJ3; weak D call: TRDD3 (5 bases). The CDR3 spans 18 residues. In germline, CDR1 is GEAIGNYY, CDR2 EKD. DNA for the CDR3: TGTGCCTGTGACCTGACTTCGGGGAGCTCCTGGGACGCCCGACAGATGTTTTTC. Its translation: CACDLTSGSSWDARQMFF.

This clone is labeled medium-sized. The V gene is TRDV1, the J gene TRDJ1, with 7 bases aligning to TRDD3. The CDR3 consists of 17 residues. Trimming cost V 2 bases and J 0 bases; bases outside gene matches: 9. Germline values: CDR1 TSWWSYY, CDR2 QGS. This chain's CDR3 is CALGEEGDKEYTDKLIF. CDR3 nucleotides: TGTGCTCTTGGGGAAGAAGGGGATAAGGAGTACACCGATAAACTCATCTTT.

Comment on this clone: This may come from a read error, since a much larger clone is one base off. This CDR3 is also generated by other DNA sequences in the sample. The V gene is TRDV1, the J gene TRDJ1, with no clear D. Germline V gene lookup returns CDR1 TSWWSYY and CDR2 QGS. The ends were cut back, 2 bases at V and 9 bases at J, with 10 bases in the middle. The CDR3 extends over 12 amino acids. The CDR3: CALGEDRGELIF. CDR3 in DNA: TGTGCTCTTGGGGAAGATAGAGGTGAACTCATCTTT.

This clone appeared a few times. This sequence may be a read error, since a much larger clone differs from it by one base. The rearrangement joins TRDV2 to TRDJ3; 8 bases line up with TRDD3. This CDR3 region has 21 residues. CDR1 and CDR2 from the germline V gene are GEAIGNYY and EKD. As DNA, the CDR3 is TGTGCCTGTTACACCCAGGTGGCGTCCTGGGGGAGCTCCTGGGACACCCGACAGATGTTTTTC. This encodes CACYTQVASWGSSWDTRQMFF.

To note about this clone: This probably arose from a read error, given a far larger clone one base away. Other DNA sequences from this sample encode an identical CDR3 as well. The chain recombines TRDV1 with TRDJ2, with 10 bases lining up with TRDD3. CDR3 length equals 20 residues. CDR1 and CDR2 (germline): TSWWSYY, QGS. Losses at the gene ends were 5 bases for V and 3 bases for J; bases not matched to a gene: 18. In DNA, the CDR3 is TGTGCTCTTGGGAACCCGATTCCCACAAAGGGGGATACGCTGACAGCACAACTCTTCTTT. Protein product: CALGNPIPTKGDTLTAQLFF.

This clone is deemed large. Additional DNA sequences in this sample encode the identical CDR3. The chain combines TRDV2 with TRDJ3; D is possibly TRDD3 (6 bases). The CDR3 has 18 amino acids. Trimming removed 1 base at V and 0 bases at J, with 12 bases between. Germline V gene data show CDR1 as GEAIGNYY and CDR2 as EKD. The CDR3: CACDTGGRSSWDTRQMFF. DNA of the CDR3: TGTGCCTGTGACACTGGGGGCCGTAGCTCCTGGGACACCCGACAGATGTTTTTC.

A remark on this clone: The TCRdb record carries a much larger clone's protein, which differs from this DNA's translation at residue 13; a read error is the likely cause, and the protein listed here is the DNA translation. The chain recombines TRDV2 with TRDJ2, with 12 bases aligning to TRDD3. The CDR3 runs 18 residues. V dropped 0 bases and J dropped 6; count of bases not matched to a gene: 10. Looked up from germline, CDR1 is GEAIGNYY and CDR2 is EKD. The CDR3 protein is CACDTLTGGYRPPAQLFF. CDR3 nucleotide sequence: TGTGCCTGTGACACCCTTACTGGGGGATACCGCCCTCCAGCACAACTCTTCTTT.

This clone has only a few counts. TCRdb assigns this DNA the protein of a much larger clone, which departs from its translation at residue 12; this likely reflects a read error, and the protein shown comes from translating the DNA. The chain recombines TRDV1 with TRDJ1, with a possible D match to TRDD2 (5 bases). This CDR3 comprises 20 residues. Trimming took 1 base from V and 0 from J, leaving 24 bases between them. Germline V CDR1 and CDR2: TSWWSYY, QGS. CDR3 nucleotide sequence: TGTGCTCTTGGGGAACGTAGAGCCTACGGAGGGACACGGCACACCGATAAACTCATCTTT. Translating it yields CALGERRAYGGTRHTDKLIF.

Regarding this clone: A read error may explain this, as a much larger clone is one base away. Different DNA sequences within this sample yield the same CDR3. The chain combines TRDV1 with TRDJ1, with 13 bases aligning to TRDD3. Germline loops: CDR1 TSWWSYY, CDR2 QGS. The CDR3 has 25 amino acids. In DNA form, the CDR3 reads TGCGCTCTTGGGGAACCGGGGGGGAAACTTCCATATCGTATACTGGGGGATACGTGCCCCGATAAACTCATCTTT. Protein product: CALGEPGGKLPYRILGDTCPDKLIF.

Regarding this clone: The protein recorded in TCRdb matches a much larger clone and deviates from this DNA's translation at residue 15, suggesting a read error; the protein here is obtained by translating the DNA. This chain connects TRDV1 to TRDJ3; the match to TRDD3 covers 8 bases. CDR3 length equals 17 residues. The V gene's germline CDR1 is TSWWSYY and CDR2 QGS. Here the CDR3 reads CALGEQWGIRDTRQTFF. CDR3 DNA sequence: TGTGCTCTTGGGGAACAGTGGGGGATCCGGGACACCCGACAGACGTTTTTC.

About this clone: A much larger clone sits a single nucleotide away, making a read error possible. The sample has other DNA sequences that encode this CDR3 too. The gene calls are TRDV1 and TRDJ1, with D possibly being TRDD2 or TRDD3 (5 bases each). Trimming took off 3 bases at V and 0 bases at J, with 23 bases between the two ends. Germline V lookup: CDR1 TSWWSYY, CDR2 QGS. CDR3 size: 19 residues. CDR3 in amino acids: CALGEPFPGTRPYTDKLIF. The CDR3 bases are TGTGCTCTTGGGGAGCCATTTCCTGGGACACGTCCGTACACCGATAAACTCATCTTT.

As to this clone: This may stem from a read error, because a much larger clone lies one nucleotide away. The CDR3 spells CALGSYSRYWGIQSWGTRQMFF. For the CDR3, the DNA is TGTGCTCTTGGTTCCTACTCCCGATACTGGGGGATACAGTCCTGGGGCACCCGACAGATGTTTTTC. The chain couples TRDV1 to TRDJ3; 12 bases fit TRDD3. Germline CDR1 reads TSWWSYY; CDR2 reads QGS. The CDR3 runs to 22 residues.

About this clone: It differs at one base from a far larger clone, so likely a read error. Distinct nucleotide sequences in the sample also encode this CDR3. The chain is built from TRDV1 and TRDJ2; D might be TRDD2 or TRDD3, each matching 5 bases. Germline values: CDR1 TSWWSYY, CDR2 QGS. This CDR3 region has 18 residues. The CDR3 DNA reads TGTGCCCTTGGGGAGCCACATTCCTCGGACTTTCTGACAGCACAACTCTTCTTT. Its translation: CALGEPHSSDFLTAQLFF.

In regard to this clone: A far more abundant clone sits one base away, making this likely a read error. In the same sample, other DNA sequences code for this CDR3. The chain links TRDV1 to TRDJ2; D is unclear. The CDR3 spans 19 residues. V shed 5 bases and J shed 6 bases, with 28 bases lying between them. Germline V gives CDR1 TSWWSYY, CDR2 QGS. The CDR3 loop reads CALGNSSSFPYCSSAQLFF. The CDR3 nucleotides read TGTGCTCTTGGGAACTCCTCGTCGTTCCCGTACTGCTCCTCAGCACAACTCTTCTTT.

In its sample, this clone is large. Different DNA sequences within this sample yield the same CDR3. This sequence joins TRDV1 and TRDJ2; D is unclear. The CDR3 has 17 residues. Germline CDR1 reads TSWWSYY; CDR2 reads QGS. The V end lost 1 base, the J end lost 6 bases, and 18 bases lay between the germline ends. CDR3 DNA sequence: TGTGCTCTTGGGGAACCCCTGCGGCCCCGTTCGGCAGCACAACTCTTCTTT. Amino acid sequence: CALGEPLRPRSAAQLFF.

About this clone: A far larger clone is a single base away, which makes a read error likely. This chain joins TRDV1 and TRDJ1, with TRDD2 as a possible D gene (9 bases). CDR3 length: 26 amino acids. The germline V gene has CDR1 TSWWSYY and CDR2 QGS. CDR3 nucleotide sequence: TGTGCTCCTGGGGAACTATGGGCCCTGCGGCCTTCCTACCTTATTACTGGGGGCAGGTACACCGATAAACTCATCTTT. It translates to CAPGELWALRPSYLITGGRYTDKLIF.

The sample holds a few counts of this clone. A much bigger clone sits one base away, suggesting this may be a read error. Other DNA sequences in the sample encode the same CDR3. The chain combines TRDV1 with TRDJ3, with TRDD2 matching 9 bases. The CDR3 loop spans 20 amino acids. Germline V CDR1 and CDR2: TSWWSYY, QGS. After removal of 2 bases from V and 0 bases from J, the junction contained 8 bases not matched to a gene. The CDR3 nucleotides read TGTGCTCTTGGGGAATTCCTTCCTACCAGGGACTCCTGGGACACCCGACAGATGTTTTTC. Translated: CALGEFLPTRDSWDTRQMFF.

This clone was observed a few times. A much larger clone differs from this one at a single base, so this may be a read error. Additional DNA sequences in this sample encode the identical CDR3. The rearrangement joins TRDV1 to TRDJ1; 10 nucleotides line up with TRDD3. The CDR3 is made up of 16 amino acids. Germline V lookup: CDR1 TSWWSYY, CDR2 QGS. CDR3 residues: CALGERGIRLGVGLIF. The CDR3 bases are TGTGCCCTTGGGGAAAGGGGGATACGTCTGGGGGTTGGCCTCATCTTT.

A few counts support this clone. A far larger clone is a single base away, which makes a read error likely. Other DNA sequences from this sample encode an identical CDR3 as well. The gene calls are TRAV29/DV5 and TRDJ3, with 8 nucleotides matching TRDD3. This CDR3 spans 19 amino acids. Per germline, CDR1 NSMFDY and CDR2 ISSIKDK. J lost 2 bases, V lost 0 bases, and 10 bases had no gene match. CDR3 residues: CAASAPTGGYAWDTRQMFF. CDR3 nucleotide sequence: TGTGCAGCAAGCGCGCCTACTGGGGGGTACGCCTGGGACACCCGACAGATGTTTTTC.

A word on this clone: The protein held in TCRdb is that of a much larger clone and does not match this DNA's translation at residue 4, likely because of a read error; the protein shown is translated from the DNA. The rearrangement uses TRDV3 and TRDJ2; D is perhaps TRDD3 (6 bases). There are 15 residues in the CDR3. The germline V gene has CDR1 TVYSNPD and CDR2 GDNSRS (reference sequence). V lost 2 bases, J lost 5 bases, and 18 bases lay in between. The CDR3 region is CAFGSPTGFTAQLFF. Here the CDR3 DNA reads TGTGCCTTTGGGTCCCCAACTGGGTTTACAGCACAACTCTTCTTT.

This chain uses TRDV2 with TRDJ3; 9 nucleotides line up with TRDD3. CDR3 size: 20 residues. The V gene's germline CDR1 is GEAIGNYY and CDR2 EKD. With V trimmed by 5 bases and J by 0 bases, 13 bases remained unmatched. CDR3: CACGPTGGRNGSWDTRQMFF. The CDR3 DNA reads TGTGCCTGTGGCCCCACTGGGGGAAGAAATGGCTCCTGGGACACCCGACAGATGTTTTTC.

This clone is classed as medium-sized. Other nucleotide sequences from this sample produce the same CDR3. The chain employs TRDV2 and TRDJ3, with D possibly TRDD3 on 5 matching bases. The CDR3 is 17 amino acids. CDR1 GEAIGNYY and CDR2 EKD come from the germline V gene. V was cut by 0 bases and J by 0 bases, with 8 bases left in between. The chain's CDR3 is CACDTVWGSWDTRQMFF. The CDR3 DNA reads TGTGCCTGTGACACCGTTTGGGGCTCCTGGGACACCCGACAGATGTTTTTC.

This clone is large (0.1 to 1%) in the sample. The same CDR3 arises from other DNA sequences in this sample as well. V usage is TRDV2 and J usage is TRDJ2, with TRDD3 identical over 13 bases. V trimming: 3 bases; J trimming: 4 bases; junction bases outside the gene matches: 4. Germline CDR1 reads GEAIGNYY; CDR2 reads EKD. CDR3 length: 16 amino acids. This CDR3 is CACDVLGDTRTAQLFF. The CDR3 coding sequence is TGTGCCTGTGACGTACTGGGGGATACGCGGACAGCACAACTCTTCTTT.